This record covers a single TCR beta chain. TCRdb re-called the 5' RACE reads, yielding one record per CDR3 amino acid sequence without DNA. The sample totals about 330,000 distinct CDR3 sequences. The data are from a study of monozygotic twins with inflammatory bowel disease. The CDR3 length is 15 residues. CDR1 MGHRA and CDR2 YSYEKL come from the germline V gene. What was sequenced was blood. The TCR sequence derives from a human donor with ulcerative colitis or Crohn's disease, or a healthy co-twin of an affected twin (not recorded which). The chain has TRBV4-1 and TRBJ2-5; as DNA is missing, the TRBD2 call by TCRdb cannot be tested. CDR3 protein: CASRLGQRGGETQYF.